This TCR beta chain was identified in a study of T cell responses to AZD1222 COVID-19 vaccine. V gave up 3 bases and J gave up 4 bases, with 12 bases separating them. The germline V gene encodes CDR1 MNHEY and CDR2 SMNVEV (reference sequence). This CDR3 spans 14 amino acids. The study, taken as a whole, reports: The CD4 TCRs associated with vaccination extended across spike and predominated at 160-218 and 743-854. Only after the peak T cell response were repertoires sampled. Spike-specific TCR repertoires showed rising breadth and depth after two AZD1222 doses.

Second-dose intervals near 4 or 12 weeks were combined. As regards this clone: What it binds is unknown.

Clones were sequenced by immunoSEQ multiplex PCR, and TCRdb holds only the in-frame ones, with some missing. The table has 150,000 to 200,000 clones, about 91% seen once. The gene calls are TRBV27 and TRBJ1-2, with D possibly matching TRBD1 (5 bases). The sequenced sample was peripheral blood, obtained 28 days after the second AZD1222 dose. The TCR was taken from an adult who received the AZD1222 COVID-19 vaccine. The CDR3, as DNA: TGTGCCAGCAGTTTTAGACAAGGGGTCTATGGCTACACCTTC. This sequence encodes CASSFRQGVYGYTF.